This record covers a single T cell receptor (gamma chain). A single base separates this from a much larger clone, so it may be a read error. CDR1 GITISATS and CDR2 ISYDGTV come from the germline V gene (reference sequence). The CDR3 sequence is 18 residues long. The J segment lost 4 bases and the V segment lost 5 bases, leaving 11 bases of the junction unmatched. The entry originates in a study of gamma-delta T cells after stem cell transplantation. TCRdb re-identified clones in the RT-PCR reads via CATT. The data show 350 to 450 gamma-chain clones, with around 2.2% seen just once and over 30% held by the top ten.

The chain combines TRGV9 with TRGJP. The sequence came from a human donor. It is not recorded whose cells these are; they may come from a transplant donor. Sequencing was performed on gamma-delta T cells. In DNA, the CDR3 is TGTGCCTTGTGGGGGAAGCGATTCCAAGAGTTGGGCAAAAAAATCAAGGTATTT. This translates into CALWGKRFQELGKKIKVF.